The 14 T cell receptor beta chains in this list originate from one sample, sequenced in a study of T cells in Graves' hyperthyroidism and ophthalmopathy (dated by TCRdb to the late 2010s). Receptors were amplified or captured by multiplex PCR. Sequencing was performed on an Illumina HiSeq 2000. TCR beta CDR3 regions were amplified from RNA transcripts. A first-round RT-PCR of the TCR CDR3 used the HTBI primer set with the Qiagen OneStep RT-PCR kit. The public reads were reprocessed in TCRdb via fastp at Q25 and MiXCR, keeping in-frame beta chains. Each CDR3 protein gets just one entry, which takes the most common genes and DNA from the rows behind it. The sample table contains 650,000 to 850,000 distinct CDR3 sequences; only one count was recorded for around 20% of them. The top ten clonotypes cover roughly 17% of the sample. The sequenced material came from blood. The receptors derive from a woman aged 45-65 years with Graves' hyperthyroidism that later progressed to Graves' ophthalmopathy.

This clonotype was seen more than once but under ten times. V gene TRBV5-6 combines with J gene TRBJ1-2; 8 nucleotides agree with TRBD1. The germline V gene has CDR1 SGHDT and CDR2 YYEEEE. The CDR3 length is 16 residues. V trimming: 4 bases; J trimming: 5 bases; junction bases outside the gene matches: 13. Here the CDR3 reads CASSNRDRSLLYGYTF. The CDR3 bases are TGTGCCAGCAGCAACCGGGACAGGTCCCTTTTGTATGGCTACACCTTC.

A few counts support this clonotype. V usage is TRBV6-1 and J usage is TRBJ2-3; no clear D. CDR1 and CDR2 from the germline V gene are MNHNS and SASEGT. The germline V and J ends were trimmed by 5 bases and 0 bases, with 15 bases remaining between them. The length of the CDR3 is 16 residues. CDR3 bases: TGTGCCAGCAGTACCGACTTCGCGGACAGCACAGATACGCAGTATTTT. Translation: CASSTDFADSTDTQYF.

This chain links TRBV20-1 with TRBJ2-7, with D unclear. Germline CDR1 reads DFQATT; CDR2 reads SNEGSKA (reference sequence). The CDR3 runs to 11 residues. CDR3 bases: TGCAGCATAGGACGGATTGACGAGCAGTACTTC. Its protein is CSIGRIDEQYF.

J is TRBJ2-2 and V is TRBV3-1; 9 nucleotides line up with TRBD1. The CDR3 totals 17 residues. Germline trimming cut 4 bases from V and 6 bases from J; bases unmatched to any gene: 12. CDR1 is LGHDT, CDR2 YNNKEL, per germline (reference sequence). CDR3 amino acids: CASSLRGTGYLPGELFF. The CDR3 bases are TGTGCCAGCAGCCTTAGGGGGACAGGGTATTTACCCGGGGAGCTGTTTTTT. Combining the CDR3 with reference TRBV3-1 and TRBJ2-2 gives the whole variable domain DTAVSQTPKYLVTQMGNDKSIKCEQNLGHDTMYWYKQDSKKFLKIMFSYNNKELIINETVPNRFSPKSPDKAHLNLHINSLELGDSAVYFCASSLRGTGYLPGELFFGEGSRLTVL.

This clonotype was found many times. The chain employs TRBV30 and TRBJ1-5; TRBD1 is a possible D gene (5 bases). Germline lookup yields CDR1 GTSNPN and CDR2 SVGIG (reference sequence). Trimming removed 3 bases at V and 2 bases at J, with 8 bases between. This CDR3 contains 13 residues. The CDR3 region is CAWSKQGNQPQHF. The CDR3 region has the DNA TGTGCCTGGAGCAAACAGGGCAATCAGCCCCAGCATTTT.

V usage is TRBV9 and J usage is TRBJ2-2, with D possibly being TRBD2 (6 bases). The CDR3 extends over 16 amino acids. Germline V gene data show CDR1 as SGDLS and CDR2 as YYNGEE. V lost 4 bases and J 5 bases, leaving 18 bases between the germline ends. Written as DNA, the CDR3 is TGTGCCAGCAGCTCATCGCCGGGGGTAGATACCGGGGAGCTGTTTTTT. It yields the protein CASSSSPGVDTGELFF.

This clonotype came up a few times. This chain links TRBV19 with TRBJ1-6; D unclear. Germline CDR1 is LNHDA and CDR2 is SQIVND (reference sequence). This CDR3 contains 14 residues. Trimming pared 5 bases from V and 9 bases from J, leaving 14 bases between. The CDR3 DNA reads as TGTGCCAGTAGTGAAAGCGGGAGAAGTTCACCCCTCCACTTT. It specifies CASSESGRSSPLHF.

This chain uses TRBV3-1 with TRBJ1-5, with D perhaps TRBD1 (5 bases). The CDR3 length is 18 residues. Trimming removed 4 bases from V and 0 bases from J, with 19 bases in between. Germline V gene lookup returns CDR1 LGHDT and CDR2 YNNKEL (reference sequence). CDR3 nucleotides: TGTGCCAGCAGCCCCACCCGGGTGGGGGGGTATAGCAATCAGCCCCAGCATTTT. Residues: CASSPTRVGGYSNQPQHF.

This sequence joins TRBV24-1 and TRBJ2-1, with TRBD2 as a possible D gene (6 bases). This CDR3 spans 13 amino acids. The germline V gene encodes CDR1 KGHDR and CDR2 SFDVKD. V shed 4 bases and J shed 8 bases, with 11 bases lying between them. The CDR3 loop is CATSDGGFDEQFF. The DNA of the CDR3 is TGTGCCACCAGTGACGGAGGGTTTGATGAGCAGTTCTTC.

The rearrangement uses TRBV9 and TRBJ1-4, with TRBD1 as a possible D gene (6 bases). V shed 3 bases and J shed 14 bases, with 14 bases lying between them. The CDR3 has 12 amino acids. Germline V gives CDR1 SGDLS, CDR2 YYNGEE. CDR3 amino acids: CASSGSQGNLFF. As DNA, the CDR3 is TGTGCCAGCAGCGGCTCACAGGGAAATCTGTTTTTT.

This clonotype was counted ten times or more. This chain links TRBV10-3 with TRBJ2-1, with 8 positions matching TRBD1. Trimming took 5 bases from V and 8 from J; bases not matched to a gene: 8. Germline CDR1 and CDR2: ENHRY and SYGVKD. The CDR3 length is 14 residues. The CDR3, as DNA: TGTGCCATCAGTCGGCCGCCAGGGGGCGATGAGCAGTTCTTC. Translating it yields CAISRPPGGDEQFF.

This clonotype was picked up a small number of times. The rearrangement links TRBV27 to TRBJ1-6; D possibly corresponds to TRBD1 (6 bases). The germline V gene encodes CDR1 MNHEY and CDR2 SMNVEV (reference sequence). This CDR3 spans 16 amino acids. With 2 bases removed from V and 2 bases from J, the gap between germline ends came to 10 bases. In DNA form, the CDR3 reads TGTGCCAGCAGTTTAAGGGGGAGGCCCTATAATTCACCCCTCCACTTT. Its translation is CASSLRGRPYNSPLHF.

This clonotype was observed many times. The chain carries TRBV20-1 and TRBJ1-1, with TRBD1 matching over 8 bases. CDR1 is DFQATT, CDR2 SNEGSKA, per germline (reference sequence). V dropped 1 base and J dropped 5; count of bases not matched to a gene: 6. This CDR3 has 14 residues. CDR3 DNA: TGCAGTGCTAGAGGGACAGGGTGGGGGACTGAAGCTTTCTTT. Translating gives CSARGTGWGTEAFF.

The rearrangement links TRBV7-2 to TRBJ2-3; D is possibly TRBD1 (5 bases). This CDR3 region has 13 residues. Germline values: CDR1 SGHTA, CDR2 FQGNSA. The V gene lost 2 bases and the J gene lost 6 bases, with 9 bases spanning the gap. The CDR3 loop is CASSLSGKDTQYF. Written as DNA, the CDR3 is TGTGCCAGCAGCTTATCAGGGAAGGATACGCAGTATTTT.